Below are 19 T cell receptor beta chains sequenced from a single sample in a study of blood T cell repertoires in COVID-19. Profiling relied on immunoSEQ multiplex PCR, and the TCRdb table lists in-frame clones only, not all of them. The sample comprises around 99,000 clones, 88% of which are singletons, and around 7% rests with the top ten. Sequenced sample: peripheral blood. These TCRs come from a man in his fifties with active or convalescent COVID-19.

The rearrangement uses TRBV27 and TRBJ2-7, with TRBD1 matching over 12 bases. The germline gives CDR1 MNHEY, CDR2 SMNVEV (reference sequence). The CDR3 has 15 amino acids. V dropped 5 bases and J dropped 5; count of bases not matched to a gene: 7. The CDR3 protein is CASSPRDRGRDEQYF. DNA for the CDR3: TGTGCCAGCAGTCCCCGGGACAGGGGGCGGGACGAGCAGTACTTC.

V gene TRBV5-1 combines with J gene TRBJ2-3; a possible D gene is TRBD1 (6 bases). The CDR3 has 15 residues. Germline CDR1 reads SGHRS; CDR2 reads YFSETQ. Deletions cut 4 bases from V and 4 bases from J, with 16 bases between. The CDR3 DNA reads TGCGCCAGCAGCCAGGGGACCCGACGAGCAGATACGCAGTATTTT. Translation gives CASSQGTRRADTQYF.

This clone showed up just a few times. The J gene is TRBJ2-1, the V gene TRBV6-5, with a tentative D call TRBD2 (6 bases). CDR1 and CDR2 (germline): MNHEY, SVGAGI. V was clipped by 2 bases and J by 5 bases, with 10 bases between them. This CDR3 is 14 amino acids long. This CDR3 reads CASSYVGLNNEQFF. The CDR3 nucleotides read TGTGCCAGCAGTTACGTGGGACTTAACAATGAGCAGTTCTTC.

J is TRBJ2-5 and V is TRBV5-1; 8 positions agree with TRBD1. Germline V gives CDR1 SGHRS, CDR2 YFSETQ. This CDR3 comprises 15 residues. With V trimmed by 4 bases and J by 2 bases, 7 bases remained unmatched. The chain's CDR3 is CASSGTGRGQETQYF. In nucleotides, the CDR3 is TGCGCCAGCAGCGGGACAGGAAGAGGGCAAGAGACCCAGTACTTC.

The chain is built from TRBV11-2 and TRBJ2-1; the D is unclear. This CDR3 region has 13 residues. Germline CDR1 and CDR2: SGHAT and FQNNGV. Trimming stripped 0 bases from V and 7 bases from J, with 7 bases between. In DNA form, the CDR3 reads TGTGCCAGCAGCTTAGAACGGGTAAATGAGCAGTTCTTC. Its translation is CASSLERVNEQFF.

V gene TRBV6-4 combines with J gene TRBJ1-1, with a possible D match to TRBD1 (5 bases). The V gene's germline CDR1 is MRHNA and CDR2 SNTAGT. This CDR3 comprises 14 residues. V was cut by 2 bases and J by 1 base, with 8 bases left in between. The CDR3 nucleotides read TGTGCCAGCAGTGACAGGGGTGAGAACACTGAAGCTTTCTTT. The encoded protein is CASSDRGENTEAFF.

This chain links TRBV15 with TRBJ2-7; 8 bases map to TRBD1. CDR3 size: 15 residues. Per the germline V gene, CDR1 is LNHNV and CDR2 is YYDKDF (reference sequence). After removal of 9 bases from V and 7 bases from J, the junction contained 17 bases not matched to a gene. As DNA, the CDR3 is TGTGCCACGCGACAGGGGACCCCGTCAGGGGTGGAGCAGTACTTC. Its translation is CATRQGTPSGVEQYF.

The chain recombines TRBV5-5 with TRBJ1-2; tentative D call: TRBD1 (5 bases). Trimming pared 7 bases from V and 2 bases from J, leaving 9 bases between. The CDR3 extends over 12 amino acids. The germline CDR1 and CDR2 sequences are SGHKS and YYEKEE (reference sequence). The CDR3 nucleotides are TGTGCCAGCGTCGACAGAAACTATGGCTACACCTTC. It translates to CASVDRNYGYTF.

The chain employs TRBV9 and TRBJ2-7, with a tentative D call TRBD1 (6 bases). Looked up from germline, CDR1 is SGDLS and CDR2 is YYNGEE. The CDR3 has 15 residues. Trimming removed 5 bases at V and 3 bases at J, with 18 bases between. The CDR3 nucleotides are TGTGCCAGCAGTGTAAACACAGGGCTACTCTACGAGCAGTACTTC. Protein product: CASSVNTGLLYEQYF.

This rearrangement joins TRBV9 to TRBJ2-3; D is possibly TRBD2 (5 bases). CDR1 is SGDLS and CDR2 is YYNGEE in the germline V gene. V was trimmed by 4 bases and J by 4 bases, leaving 13 bases between them. CDR3 size: 14 residues. The CDR3, as DNA: TGTGCCAGCAGCTTGGACTCCGGGCCAGATACGCAGTATTTT. It is translated as CASSLDSGPDTQYF.

The chain links TRBV5-1 to TRBJ1-2; D gene unclear. Per germline, CDR1 SGHRS and CDR2 YFSETQ. The CDR3 sequence is 14 residues long. Between the trimmed V and J ends, which lost 0 bases and 6 bases, there was a span of 12 bases. The CDR3 DNA reads TGCGCCAGCAGCTTGGTTGCCGGGTCCCATGGCTACACCTTC. Translating gives CASSLVAGSHGYTF.

The V and J genes are TRBV18 and TRBJ2-7; unclear D gene. The V gene lost 3 bases and the J gene lost 4 bases, with 4 bases spanning the gap. In germline, CDR1 is KGHSH, CDR2 LQKENI. The CDR3 has 11 residues. The CDR3, as DNA: TGTGCCAGCTCACCCAATTACGAGCAGTACTTC. Protein: CASSPNYEQYF.

The chain employs TRBV27 and TRBJ2-2, with D unclear. Germline-derived CDR1 and CDR2 are MNHEY and SMNVEV (reference sequence). This CDR3 is built from 13 residues. Trimming shortened V by 3 bases and J by 1 base, and 3 bases separated the two germline ends. CDR3 sequence: CASSFRNTGELFF. CDR3 sequence (DNA): TGTGCCAGCAGTTTCCGGAACACCGGGGAGCTGTTTTTT.

The gene calls are TRBV14 and TRBJ2-7; unclear D gene. The CDR3 is 14 residues long. Trimming removed 1 base from V and 3 bases from J, with 10 bases in between. Per germline, CDR1 SGHDN and CDR2 FVKESK. CDR3 nucleotides: TGTGCCAGCAGCCAAGGAAGCGCCTTCTACGAGCAGTACTTC. Protein product: CASSQGSAFYEQYF.

V is TRBV5-1 and J is TRBJ2-1; D is unclear. CDR1 is SGHRS and CDR2 is YFSETQ in the germline V gene. CDR3 length: 12 amino acids. Trimming removed 0 bases from V and 6 bases from J, with 4 bases in between. The CDR3 loop reads CASSLELNEQFF. CDR3 DNA sequence: TGCGCCAGCAGCTTGGAGCTCAATGAGCAGTTCTTC.

This clone was recorded once. The chain has TRBV6-5 and TRBJ2-1, with 10 bases identical to TRBD2. The CDR3 covers 13 residues. V dropped 7 bases and J dropped 8; count of bases not matched to a gene: 5. Germline CDR1 and CDR2: MNHEY and SVGAGI. CDR3 sequence: CASTGTSVDEQFF. The DNA of the CDR3 is TGTGCCAGCACCGGGACTAGCGTCGATGAGCAGTTCTTC.

The chain employs TRBV5-1 and TRBJ1-2, with D possibly being TRBD1 (5 bases). This CDR3 comprises 15 residues. The germline V gene has CDR1 SGHRS and CDR2 YFSETQ. Trimming shortened V by 0 bases and J by 4 bases, and 13 bases separated the two germline ends. The CDR3 nucleotides read TGCGCCAGCAGCTTGGCCACTACCGGGGGCTATGGCTACACCTTC. Protein product: CASSLATTGGYGYTF.

The chain carries TRBV5-1 and TRBJ1-2, with 9 bases aligning to TRBD1. Germline lookup yields CDR1 SGHRS and CDR2 YFSETQ. Trimming took 1 base from V and 6 from J; bases not matched to a gene: 4. The CDR3 length is 14 residues. The CDR3 is CASSLRTGEDGYTF. CDR3 DNA sequence: TGCGCCAGCAGCTTGCGGACAGGGGAAGATGGCTACACCTTC.

The chain has TRBV3-1 (or the pseudogene TRBV3-2) and TRBJ2-7, with D unclear. The CDR3 runs to 16 residues. CDR1 and CDR2 from the germline V gene are LGHDT and YNNKEL (reference sequence). The germline V and J ends were trimmed by 3 bases and 2 bases, with 17 bases remaining between them. The CDR3 DNA reads as TGTGCCAGCAGCCACAACAGCCCCAGTGTCGCCTACGAGCAGTACTTC. This sequence encodes CASSHNSPSVAYEQYF.